These 3 T cell receptor beta chains came from one sample sequenced in a study of T cells expressing NK-cell markers. For each CDR3 protein, TCRdb gives one entry from its re-call of the 5' RACE reads, without DNA. Its table records approximately 550,000 distinct CDR3 sequences. Sequenced: blood T cells: a sorted CD56 or NKG2C T cell subset, CD4+ or CD8+ T cells, or bulk PBMC T cells (not recorded which). Receptors were obtained from a man aged 18 to 29 in good health.

V is TRBV12-3 or TRBV12-4 and J is TRBJ1-5; TCRdb reports TRBD1, a call that lacks DNA to check it against. The CDR3 consists of 16 residues. CDR3 sequence: CASSLPPGQGNQPQHF.

The rearrangement joins TRBV5-1 to TRBJ2-1. The CDR3 runs to 17 residues. Germline values: CDR1 SGHRS, CDR2 YFSETQ. CDR3 amino acids: CASSLAIQAGAYNEQFF.

The chain couples TRBV5-1 to TRBJ2-1; TCRdb designates TRBD2, a call that cannot be tested without DNA. Germline CDR1 SGHRS, CDR2 YFSETQ. The CDR3 covers 15 residues. Here the CDR3 reads CASSAGTIGLAEQFF.